Reported below is one T cell receptor beta chain. The source of the sample is a study of blood T cell repertoires in COVID-19. Study overall: Acute and convalescent COVID-19 specimens originated in the United States, Italy and Spain. Nucleic acid was either cDNA or gDNA, and it came from T cells, B-cell-depleted T cells, or PBMCs.

The method was immunoSEQ multiplex PCR; TCRdb's version includes in-frame clones alone and lacks a portion of them. This sample has about 170,000 clones, with around 87% found just once. The CDR3 loop spans 14 amino acids. Germline values: CDR1 LNHDA, CDR2 SQIVND (reference sequence). The V segment lost 6 bases and the J segment 7 bases; nucleotides outside the gene matches: 6. This TCR was recovered from a woman of 80 years or more with COVID-19, enrolled during active disease. The specimen sequenced was peripheral blood. The rearrangement uses TRBV19 and TRBJ1-4, with TRBD1 matching 9 bases. Written as DNA, the CDR3 is TGTGCCAGTAGGGACAGGGGCCTATCTGAAAAACTGTTTTTT. It translates to CASRDRGLSEKLFF.